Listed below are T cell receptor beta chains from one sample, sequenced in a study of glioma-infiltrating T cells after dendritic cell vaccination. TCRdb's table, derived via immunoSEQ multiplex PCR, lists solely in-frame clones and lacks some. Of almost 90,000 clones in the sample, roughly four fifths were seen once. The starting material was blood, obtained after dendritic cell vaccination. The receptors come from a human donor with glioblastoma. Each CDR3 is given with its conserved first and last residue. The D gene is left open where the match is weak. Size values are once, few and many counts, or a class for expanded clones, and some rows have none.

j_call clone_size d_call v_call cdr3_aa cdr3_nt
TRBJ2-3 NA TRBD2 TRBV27 CASSSSWAGGSDTQYF TGTGCCAGCAGTTCAAGTTGGGCGGGGGGATCAGATACGCAGTATTTT
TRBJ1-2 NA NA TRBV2 CASSVEGSGGYTF TGTGCCAGCAGTGTAGAGGGTTCTGGCGGCTACACCTTC
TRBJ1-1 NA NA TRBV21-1 CASSKTRETTENTEAFF TGTGCCAGCAGCAAAACGCGAGAAACAACAGAGAACACTGAAGCTTTCTTT
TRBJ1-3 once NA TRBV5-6 CASSSRQEISGNTIYF TGTGCCAGCAGCAGCCGACAGGAAATCTCTGGAAACACCATATATTTT
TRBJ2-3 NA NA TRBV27 CASSQGYPTDTQYF TGTGCCAGCAGCCAGGGGTATCCCACAGATACGCAGTATTTT
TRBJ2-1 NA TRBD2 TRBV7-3 CASSFSGGASNEQFF TGTGCCAGCAGCTTCAGCGGGGGGGCCTCCAATGAGCAGTTCTTC
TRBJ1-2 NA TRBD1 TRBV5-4 CASSQDRVMLGYTF TGTGCCAGCAGCCAGGACAGGGTAATGCTTGGCTACACCTTC
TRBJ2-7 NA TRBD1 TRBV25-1 CASSPEGDRDYEQYF TGTGCCAGCTCTCCTGAAGGGGACAGGGACTACGAGCAGTACTTC
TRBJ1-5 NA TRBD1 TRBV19 CASSLIGDRGNQPQHF TGTGCCAGTAGTCTTATAGGGGACAGGGGTAATCAGCCCCAGCATTTT
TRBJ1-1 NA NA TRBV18 CASSLEGNTEAFF TGTGCCAGCTCCCTCGAGGGGAACACTGAAGCTTTCTTT
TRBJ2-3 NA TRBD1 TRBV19 CASSGTDRGMDTQYF TGTGCCAGTAGTGGGACGGACAGGGGGATGGATACGCAGTATTTT
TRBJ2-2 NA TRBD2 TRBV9 CASSVAGLHNTGELFF TGTGCCAGCAGCGTGGCGGGACTACATAACACCGGGGAGCTGTTTTTT
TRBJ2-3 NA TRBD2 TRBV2 CASSFGLAGGLDTQYF TGTGCCAGCAGTTTCGGACTAGCGGGGGGATTAGATACGCAGTATTTT
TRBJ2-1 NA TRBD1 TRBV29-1 CSVQGQSSYNEQFF TGCAGCGTCCAGGGACAGAGCTCCTACAATGAGCAGTTCTTC
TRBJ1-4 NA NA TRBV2 CASSDSRLPEKLFF TGTGCCAGCAGTGATTCCCGACTCCCCGAAAAACTGTTTTTT
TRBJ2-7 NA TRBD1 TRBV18 CASSPNLQGISYEQYF TGTGCCAGCTCACCGAACTTACAGGGGATTTCCTACGAGCAGTACTTC
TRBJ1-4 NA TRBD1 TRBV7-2 CASSPQGATNEKLFF TGTGCCAGCAGCCCACAGGGGGCAACTAATGAAAAACTGTTTTTT
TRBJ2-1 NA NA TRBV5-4 CASSLGQDNEQFF TGTGCCAGCAGCTTGGGCCAGGACAATGAGCAGTTCTTC
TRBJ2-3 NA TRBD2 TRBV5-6 CASSKRGDSATTDTQYF TGTGCCAGCAGCAAGCGGGGGGACTCCGCAACCACAGATACGCAGTATTTT
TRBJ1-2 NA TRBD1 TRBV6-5 CASSYRLDREYGYTF TGTGCCAGCAGTTACCGCTTGGACAGGGAATATGGCTACACCTTC
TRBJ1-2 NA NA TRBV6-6 CASSSPVANYGYTF TGTGCCAGCAGTTCCCCCGTCGCTAACTATGGCTACACCTTC
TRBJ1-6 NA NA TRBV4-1 CASSQETGGNSPLHF TGCGCCAGCAGCCAAGAGACAGGAGGCAATTCACCCCTCCACTTT
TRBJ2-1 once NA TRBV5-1 CASSLGEGDEQFF TGCGCCAGCAGCTTGGGGGAGGGGGATGAGCAGTTCTTC
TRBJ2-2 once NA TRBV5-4 CASSPTVNTGELFF TGTGCCAGCAGCCCGACAGTGAACACCGGGGAGCTGTTTTTT
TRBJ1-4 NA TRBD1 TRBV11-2 CASSIQGGHEKLFF TGTGCCAGCAGCATACAGGGGGGGCATGAAAAACTGTTTTTT
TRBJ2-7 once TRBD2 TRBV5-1 CASSLSSGVKEQYF TGCGCCAGCAGCTTGTCTAGCGGGGTAAAGGAGCAGTACTTC
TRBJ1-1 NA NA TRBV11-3 CASSAGQLREAFF TGTGCCAGCAGCGCCGGACAGTTAAGGGAAGCTTTCTTT
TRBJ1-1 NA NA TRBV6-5 CASRLPGQNTEAFF TGTGCCAGCAGATTACCGGGACAGAACACTGAAGCTTTCTTT
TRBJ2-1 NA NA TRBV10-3 CAISESRGSLYNEQFF TGTGCCATCAGTGAGTCGAGGGGGTCCCTATACAATGAGCAGTTCTTC
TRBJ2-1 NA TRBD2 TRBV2 CASSWTSGDYNEQFF TGTGCCAGCAGCTGGACTAGCGGGGACTACAATGAGCAGTTCTTC
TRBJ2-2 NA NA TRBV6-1 CASSDITGELFF TGTGCCAGCAGTGACATCACCGGGGAGCTGTTTTTT
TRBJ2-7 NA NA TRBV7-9 CASSYSSSYEQYF TGTGCCAGCAGCTATTCTTCGTCCTACGAGCAGTACTTC
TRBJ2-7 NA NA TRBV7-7 CASSLRGPDQGEQYF TGTGCCAGCAGCCTTAGAGGTCCGGATCAGGGCGAGCAGTACTTC
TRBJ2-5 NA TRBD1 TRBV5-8 CASSYSDRGETQYF TGTGCCAGCAGCTACTCGGACAGGGGAGAGACCCAGTACTTC
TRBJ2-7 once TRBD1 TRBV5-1 CASSLGRGGSYEQYF TGCGCCAGCAGCTTGGGGAGAGGGGGCTCTTACGAGCAGTACTTC
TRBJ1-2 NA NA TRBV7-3 CASSLNPAGHGYTF TGTGCCAGCAGCTTAAACCCGGCAGGGCATGGCTACACCTTC
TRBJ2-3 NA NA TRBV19 CASSVTRSDTDTQYF TGTGCCAGTAGTGTTACCCGCTCAGACACAGATACGCAGTATTTT
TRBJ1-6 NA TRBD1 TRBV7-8 CASSLRPGQGASYNSPLHF TGTGCCAGCAGCCTACGACCGGGACAGGGGGCTTCCTATAATTCACCCCTCCACTTT
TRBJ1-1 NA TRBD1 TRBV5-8 CASSRWDRQNTEAFF TGTGCCAGCAGCCGCTGGGACAGGCAGAACACTGAAGCTTTCTTT
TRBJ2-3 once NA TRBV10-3 CAIGARTDTQYF TGTGCCATCGGGGCCCGCACAGATACGCAGTATTTT
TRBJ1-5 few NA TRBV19 CASSIALEGSSNQPQHF TGTGCCAGTAGTATCGCTCTGGAGGGGAGCAGCAATCAGCCCCAGCATTTT
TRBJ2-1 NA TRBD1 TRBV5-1 CASSLEGQGRHEQFF TGCGCCAGCAGCTTAGAGGGACAGGGGCGGCATGAGCAGTTCTTC
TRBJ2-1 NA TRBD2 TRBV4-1 CASSQYAAGGPNEQFF TGCGCCAGCAGCCAATATGCCGCGGGGGGGCCAAATGAGCAGTTCTTC
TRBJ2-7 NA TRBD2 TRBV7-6 CASSLAPRAGAYEQYF TGTGCCAGCAGCTTAGCTCCACGAGCGGGGGCCTACGAGCAGTACTTC
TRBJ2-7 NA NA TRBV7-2 CASSLMAGYEQYF TGTGCCAGCAGCCTAATGGCGGGTTACGAGCAGTACTTC
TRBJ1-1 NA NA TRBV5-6 CASSPDSGRENTEAFF TGTGCCAGCAGCCCCGATTCAGGACGGGAGAACACTGAAGCTTTCTTT
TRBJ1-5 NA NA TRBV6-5 CASSEMGGQQPQHF TGTGCCAGCAGTGAAATGGGGGGGCAGCAGCCCCAGCATTTT
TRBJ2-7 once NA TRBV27 CASSPQAGPYEQYF TGTGCCAGCAGCCCCCAAGCAGGCCCGTACGAGCAGTACTTC
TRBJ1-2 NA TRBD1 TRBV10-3 CAISLDRGHGYTF TGTGCCATCAGTCTAGACAGGGGGCACGGCTACACCTTC
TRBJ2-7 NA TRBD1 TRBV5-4 CASSLGPGGSYEQYF TGTGCCAGCAGCTTGGGCCCAGGGGGCTCCTACGAGCAGTACTTC
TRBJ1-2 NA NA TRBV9 CASSVGQAKGGYGYTF TGTGCCAGCAGCGTAGGACAGGCCAAGGGAGGGTATGGCTACACCTTC
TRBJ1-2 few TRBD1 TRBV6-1 CASSGRWGQNYGYTF TGTGCCAGCAGTGGTCGGTGGGGACAGAACTATGGCTACACCTTC
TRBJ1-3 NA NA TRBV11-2 CASSLLGSGNTIYF TGTGCCAGCAGCCTACTGGGGAGTGGAAACACCATATATTTT